This T cell receptor (beta chain) was sequenced during a study of blood T cell repertoires in COVID-19. This CDR3 is 15 amino acids long. J was trimmed by 6 bases and V by 1 base; bases with no gene match: 8. Germline lookup yields CDR1 SGHTA and CDR2 FQGNSA. Assay used: immunoSEQ multiplex PCR; TCRdb lists only in-frame clones, some missing. The repertoire includes over 75,000 clones, 85% to 95% of them detected once, and approximately 1.8% sits in the top ten. The table lists this clone with a count of one. Sequencing was done on a sample of peripheral blood. The chain couples TRBV7-2 to TRBJ1-1; TRBD1 matches 7 bases. This TCR came from a man aged 55 to 70 with acute or convalescent COVID-19. In DNA, the CDR3 is TGTGCCAGCAGCTTAGTAGGGGGCGAGGGGGCTGAAGCTTTCTTT. It specifies CASSLVGGEGAEAFF.